These 11 T cell receptor beta chains came from one sample sequenced in a study of blood T cell repertoires in COVID-19. The repertoire was sequenced with immunoSEQ multiplex PCR; TCRdb's copy has only in-frame clones and lacks some. The sample has about 97,000 clones; approximately 90% are singletons. The material sequenced was peripheral blood. The receptors were gathered from a human donor in a cohort sampled during active COVID-19.

The V gene is TRBV20-1, the J gene TRBJ1-5; D perhaps matches TRBD1 (6 bases). Germline lookup yields CDR1 DFQATT and CDR2 SNEGSKA (reference sequence). Trimming stripped 3 bases from V and 0 bases from J, with 9 bases between. This CDR3 region has 14 residues. CDR3 protein: CSASGQYSNQPQHF. The DNA for the CDR3 is TGCAGTGCTAGTGGACAGTATAGCAATCAGCCCCAGCATTTT.

The CDR3 loop is CASTRTGGSYEQYF. The CDR3 bases are TGTGCCAGCACCCGGACAGGGGGGTCCTACGAGCAGTACTTC. J is TRBJ2-5 and V is TRBV25-1, with 10 bases lining up with TRBD1. TRBJ2-7 explains the end of the DNA better; the J call may be wrong. CDR1 and CDR2 from the germline V gene are MGHDK and SYGVNS. The CDR3 contains 14 residues.

This chain uses TRBV7-9 with TRBJ2-7, with 10 bases matching TRBD2. Germline lookup yields CDR1 SEHNR and CDR2 FQNEAQ (reference sequence). V lost 6 bases, J lost 3 bases, and 5 bases stayed unmatched. CDR3 size: 14 residues. In DNA form, the CDR3 reads TGTGCCAGCAGTATAGGGACTAGCGTCTACGAGCAGTACTTC. Translation: CASSIGTSVYEQYF. Together with reference TRBV7-9 and TRBJ2-7, the CDR3 gives the full variable domain: DTGVSQNPRHKITKRGQNVTFRCDPISEHNRLYWYRQTLGQGPEFLTYFQNEAQLEKSRLLSDRFSAERPKGSFSTLEIQRTEQGDSAMYLCASSIGTSVYEQYFGPGTRLTVT.

In regard to this clone: Compared with germline, one end of the junction differs, possibly owing to a read error. The chain couples TRBV10-2 to TRBJ2-1; D might be TRBD2 (5 bases). The germline gives CDR1 WSHSY, CDR2 SAAADI. The CDR3 runs to 13 residues. DNA for the CDR3: TGCGCCAGCAGTGAAGTTAGGCCGGGAAGGAGACTCTTC. It encodes CASSEVRPGRRLF.

V usage is TRBV7-9 and J usage is TRBJ1-2; maybe TRBD1 (6 bases). V was clipped by 4 bases and J by 2 bases, with 17 bases between them. The CDR3 has 16 amino acids. Germline V gene data show CDR1 as SEHNR and CDR2 as FQNEAQ (reference sequence). The CDR3, as DNA: TGTGCCAGCAGCTCAGCCGACAGGTTCTCAAACTATGGCTACACCTTC. It is translated as CASSSADRFSNYGYTF. Filled out from reference TRBV7-9 and TRBJ1-2, the complete variable domain reads DTGVSQNPRHKITKRGQNVTFRCDPISEHNRLYWYRQTLGQGPEFLTYFQNEAQLEKSRLLSDRFSAERPKGSFSTLEIQRTEQGDSAMYLCASSSADRFSNYGYTFGSGTRLTVV.

This chain joins TRBV27 and TRBJ1-5, with TRBD1 as a possible D gene (6 bases). Germline V lookup: CDR1 MNHEY, CDR2 SMNVEV (reference sequence). This CDR3 is built from 13 residues. V was pared by 11 bases and J by 5 bases, with 16 bases between. The CDR3 is CALQGESYQPQHF. DNA for the CDR3: TGTGCCTTACAGGGAGAAAGTTATCAGCCCCAGCATTTT.

V and J are TRBV19 and TRBJ2-1; D not resolved. V lost 5 bases to trimming and J lost 1 base, with 9 bases between them. In germline, CDR1 is LNHDA, CDR2 SQIVND (reference sequence). This CDR3 is built from 14 residues. The CDR3 DNA reads TGTGCCAGTAGTTGGCAGATTTCCTACAATGAGCAGTTCTTC. Translated, it gives CASSWQISYNEQFF.

The chain employs TRBV3-1 (or the pseudogene TRBV3-2) and TRBJ2-2, with 7 nucleotides matching TRBD1. J was trimmed by 2 bases and V by 1 base; bases with no gene match: 4. The germline gives CDR1 LGHDT, CDR2 YNNKEL (reference sequence). The CDR3 is 16 amino acids. CDR3 protein: CASSQGAGGNTGELFF. The CDR3 nucleotides read TGTGCCAGCAGCCAAGGGGCAGGGGGAAACACCGGGGAGCTGTTTTTT.

The chain joins TRBV20-1 to TRBJ1-1; unclear D gene. Germline-derived CDR1 and CDR2 are DFQATT and SNEGSKA (reference sequence). Between the trimmed V and J ends, which lost 3 bases and 2 bases, there was a span of 4 bases. This CDR3 has 11 amino acids. CDR3 region: CSARLNTEAFF. The DNA for the CDR3 is TGCAGTGCTAGGCTAAACACTGAAGCTTTCTTT.

This clone was seen a single time. The V gene is TRBV5-4, the J gene TRBJ2-1; 14 positions agree with TRBD2. The germline V gene has CDR1 SGHNT and CDR2 YYREEE (reference sequence). With 3 bases clipped from V and 5 bases from J, the junction kept 1 base outside the gene matches. CDR3 length: 15 residues. The CDR3 DNA follows: TGTGCCAGCAGCTCGGGACTAGCGGGAGACAATGAGCAGTTCTTC. Protein: CASSSGLAGDNEQFF.

CDR3 residues: CASSSQTGMAYEQYF. The CDR3, as DNA: TGTGCCAGCAGCTCCCAGACAGGGATGGCCTACGAGCAGTACTTC. The V gene is TRBV7-2, the J gene TRBJ2-7, with 7 bases identical to TRBD1. Germline CDR1 reads SGHTA; CDR2 reads FQGNSA. V shed 4 bases, J shed 2 bases, and the junction held 8 bases outside the gene matches. The CDR3 loop spans 15 amino acids.